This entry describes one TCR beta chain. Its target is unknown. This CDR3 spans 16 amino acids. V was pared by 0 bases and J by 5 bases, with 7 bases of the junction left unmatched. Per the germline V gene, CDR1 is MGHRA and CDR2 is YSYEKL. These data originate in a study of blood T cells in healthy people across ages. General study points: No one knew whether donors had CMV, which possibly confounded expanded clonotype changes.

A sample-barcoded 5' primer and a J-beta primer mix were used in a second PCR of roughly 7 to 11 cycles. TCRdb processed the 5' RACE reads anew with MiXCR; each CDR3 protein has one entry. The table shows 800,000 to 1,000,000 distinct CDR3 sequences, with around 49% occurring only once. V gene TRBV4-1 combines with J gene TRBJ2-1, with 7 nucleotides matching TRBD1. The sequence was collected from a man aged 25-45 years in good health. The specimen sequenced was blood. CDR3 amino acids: CASSQEIGDRNNEQFF. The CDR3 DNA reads TGCGCCAGCAGCCAAGAAATTGGGGACAGAAACAATGAGCAGTTCTTC.